This TCR beta chain was profiled in a study of blood T cell repertoires in COVID-19 (dated by TCRdb to the early 2020s). Describing the broader study: Samples covering the acute and convalescent phases of COVID-19 were provided by collaborators in the United States, Italy and Spain. The material from the prospective study consisted of cDNA or gDNA derived from T cells, B-cell-depleted T cells, or PBMCs. Subjects who had been exposed to COVID-19, were actively infected with it, or had recovered from it provided the deeply sampled blood TCRbeta repertoires that made up the dataset. The repertoires were released in a freely available public database meant as a resource for research on the immune response to SARS-CoV-2. Samples were obtained from the ongoing ImmuneRACE study (first 160 participants) and from over 1,000 subjects provided by 6 global collaborators. A de-identified subject ID, COVID-19 status, age in years and sex were almost always included in the sample metadata. Where HLA class I and class II types were available, the types were taken from metadata supplied by the sample provider, not from assay-based typing. Overall results and qualifications from the work: The amount of clinical and demographic metadata varied by source and participant and was provided uncurated.

TCRbeta CDR3 regions were amplified from genomic DNA using the immunoSEQ Assay, a bias-controlled multiplex PCR. The authors' analysis ran thus. Within the assay, amplification of reference gene primers was used to estimate how many nucleated cells each sample contained. To quantify the absolute abundance of each unique TCRbeta CDR3 rearrangement, sequence reads were collapsed and filtered. Productive Simpson clonality was computed per sample as the square root of Simpson's diversity index over productive rearrangements. TCRdb retrieved this table from immuneACCESS and kept in-frame rearrangements only. Not all clones are present; in checked studies, unresolved V genes account for under half, and no reason is known for the remainder. V, J and clone size derive from that table, while D and trimming were established from the DNA sequence. This sample lists 270,000 or so clones; approximately 88% were detected once. The biggest ten clones account for 0.85% to 0.95% of the sample.

Remarks on this clone: No cognate antigen has been identified for it. No base-level quality is on record; no much larger clone is a single base apart.

A second Seattle source provided samples from volunteer blood donors who had recovered from COVID-19. Each collaborating institution followed its own protocols to collect whole blood in K2EDTA tubes. For TCRbeta analysis, collaborator samples were shipped as frozen whole blood, as isolated PBMCs, or as DNA extracted from either sample type. Sequenced input: peripheral blood. The TCR comes from a woman aged 40 to 50 who had recovered from COVID-19.

The CDR3 reads CAWSRAGGYNEQFF. The DNA sequence follows: TGTGCCTGGAGTCGAGCGGGAGGGTACAATGAGCAGTTCTTC. Here the chain combines TRBV30 and TRBJ2-1; the junction holds 10 bases that match TRBD2. After removal of 2 bases from V and 4 bases from J, the junction retains 2 bases not matched to a gene. The CDR3 covers 14 residues, taking in both the cysteine and the phenylalanine. Here the CDR3 DNA is all that survives: 42 bases in frame from base 1. The germline V gene (reference sequence) yields GTSNPN for CDR1 and SVGIG for CDR2.